The TCR beta chain described here comes from a study of cytomegalovirus exposure and HLA in healthy donors. Study-wide results and caveats: Immune exposure information available was restricted to CMV serostatus. In a later analysis, a genetic analysis reported fewer productive-TCR N-insertions in an Asian-associated ancestry cluster than the cohort average.

Comments on this clone: Its antigen is currently unknown.

PCR was performed using 60 Vbeta and 13 Jbeta primers. Sequencing was performed with immunoSEQ multiplex PCR; in TCRdb, only in-frame clones are kept and a portion is missing. This table has fewer than 140,000 clones, about 70% appearing once. This TCR was sampled from a boy aged 5-17 years in good health and CMV-seronegative. The source material was PBMCs.

CDR3 amino acids: CASSQGYSETQYF. The CDR3 nucleotides read TGCGCCAGCAGCCAAGGTTACTCGGAGACCCAGTACTTC. The rearrangement joins TRBV4-1 to TRBJ2-5; D remains ambiguous. The CDR3 sequence is 13 residues long. The germline gives CDR1 MGHRA, CDR2 YSYEKL. V was shortened by 1 base and J by 5 bases, with 8 bases between the two germline ends.